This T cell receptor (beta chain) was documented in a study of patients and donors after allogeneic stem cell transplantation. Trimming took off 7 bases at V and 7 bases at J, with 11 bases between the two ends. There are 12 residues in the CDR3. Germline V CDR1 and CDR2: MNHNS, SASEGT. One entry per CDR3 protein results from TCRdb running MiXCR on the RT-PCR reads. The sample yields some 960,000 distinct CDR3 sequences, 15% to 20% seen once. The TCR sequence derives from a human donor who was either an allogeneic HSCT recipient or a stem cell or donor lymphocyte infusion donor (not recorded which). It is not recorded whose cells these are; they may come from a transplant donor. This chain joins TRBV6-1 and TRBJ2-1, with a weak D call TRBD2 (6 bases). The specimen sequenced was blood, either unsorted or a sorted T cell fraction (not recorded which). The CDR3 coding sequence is TGTGCCAGCACCTTTGGGGGGAATGAGCAGTTCTTC. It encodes CASTFGGNEQFF.